The present T cell receptor beta chain was sequenced within a study of blood T cell repertoires in COVID-19. Whole-study context: COVID-19 samples from acute and convalescent phases originated in the United States, Italy and Spain. T cells, B-cell-depleted T cells, or PBMCs provided the cDNA or gDNA that served as material.

As originally analysed: For nucleated cells, counts were estimated from reference gene primer amplification. Produced via immunoSEQ multiplex PCR; TCRdb's table is partial and in-frame only. V and J calls and clone size are copied from that table; D and trimming were computed from the DNA. The repertoire has around 160,000 clones, around 89% of them found once; the top ten carry over 10%. Germline V gene lookup returns CDR1 SQVTM and CDR2 ANQGSEA. With 4 bases removed from V and 3 bases from J, the gap between germline ends came to 17 bases. The CDR3 covers 15 residues. Enrollment of patients from Seattle took place during active infection, with longitudinal follow-up.

V and J are TRBV29-1 and TRBJ2-3, with a tentative D call TRBD2 (6 bases). This TCR came from a man between 18 and 29 years old with COVID-19, enrolled during active disease. Input material: peripheral blood. CDR3 DNA: TGCAGCGTTGGGCCGAGTGGCGGGATTACAGATACGCAGTATTTT. Translating gives CSVGPSGGITDTQYF.